This T cell receptor beta chain was recorded in a study of T cells in Graves' hyperthyroidism and ophthalmopathy. Findings and limits, study-wide: A 13 V-J signature model discriminated ophthalmopathy versus stable hyperthyroidism.

This clonotype was counted ten times or more. Its antigen is undetermined. V lost 1 base and J lost 5, with 14 bases in between. Germline V gene data show CDR1 as DFQATT and CDR2 as SNEGSKA (reference sequence). This CDR3 region has 14 residues. Amplification yielded TCR beta CDR3 regions, with RNA transcripts as the source. During a first-round RT-PCR of the TCR CDR3, the HTBI primer set was used. TCRdb re-analysed the multiplex PCR reads in MiXCR, keeping a single row per CDR3 protein. The sample lists approximately 870,000 distinct CDR3 sequences; 35% to 45% were seen once. Patients aged 18 to 65 had newly diagnosed hyperthyroidism lasting under 2 months. PBMCs were sourced from more than 7.5 ml fresh peripheral blood.

Sequenced: blood. The receptor was isolated from a man aged 18 to 35 with Graves' hyperthyroidism. The V call is TRBV20-1, the J call TRBJ2-5; the D gene could be TRBD1 or TRBD2 (5 bases each). CDR3 nucleotide sequence: TGCAGTGCTAGAGCCCCAGGGAGAGGGGAGACCCAGTACTTC. Translated: CSARAPGRGETQYF.